These 9 T cell receptor beta chains share one sample of origin, sequenced in a study of shared clonotypes between healthy human individuals. Libraries were prepared by immunoSEQ multiplex PCR; TCRdb keeps only in-frame clonotypes and omits some of them. Seen here are some 2,100,000 clones, under 97% observed once, and the top ten hold roughly 0.13%. Sequenced sample: naive CD4+ T cells sorted from blood. The subset was: CD45RA+ positively selected. These receptors were taken from a man in his late teens or twenties in good health.

The chain employs TRBV2 and TRBJ1-3; no clear D gene. The length of the CDR3 is 14 residues. The germline CDR1 and CDR2 sequences are SNHLY and FYNNEI. Deletions cut 4 bases from V and 3 bases from J, with 10 bases between. CDR3 coding DNA: TGTGCCAGCAGTGTGATAAGGGATGGAAACACCATATATTTT. Translation gives CASSVIRDGNTIYF.

The chain joins TRBV5-1 to TRBJ1-3; D unresolved. Trimming left V 7 bases short and J 0 bases short, with 11 bases between. Germline V CDR1 and CDR2: SGHRS, YFSETQ. The CDR3 has 14 residues. The CDR3 region is CASATGISGNTIYF. The CDR3 region has the DNA TGCGCCAGCGCCACTGGCATCTCTGGAAACACCATATATTTT.

V gene TRBV7-5 combines with J gene TRBJ1-1. TRBV7-5 counts as a pseudogene. CDR3 length: 12 amino acids. The CDR3 spells CARSLVWTEAFF. The CDR3 region has the DNA TGTGCCAGAAGCTTAGTTTGGACTGAAGCTTTCTTT.

In regard to this clone: This same CDR3 is encoded by further DNA sequences in the sample. The chain links TRBV18 to TRBJ1-1; D may be TRBD1 (5 bases). CDR1 is KGHSH and CDR2 is LQKENI in the germline V gene. V was trimmed by 6 bases and J by 1 base, leaving 12 bases between them. The CDR3 loop spans 14 amino acids. CDR3: CASSPWDGNTEAFF. CDR3 coding DNA: TGTGCCAGCTCCCCGTGGGACGGGAACACTGAAGCTTTCTTT.

The chain employs TRBV28 and TRBJ1-2, with D possibly TRBD1 on 5 matching bases. CDR1 and CDR2 (germline): MDHEN, SYDVKM. There are 11 residues in the CDR3. V gave up 5 bases and J gave up 7 bases, with 8 bases separating them. Here the CDR3 reads CASSPRVGYTF. CDR3 nucleotides: TGTGCCAGCAGTCCCAGGGTTGGCTACACCTTC.

The V call is TRBV5-1, the J call TRBJ1-2, with TRBD1 matching 9 bases. Germline CDR1 reads SGHRS; CDR2 reads YFSETQ. With V trimmed by 0 bases and J by 7 bases, 4 bases remained unmatched. This CDR3 has 14 residues. This chain's CDR3 is CASSLGTGEAGYTF. For the CDR3, the DNA is TGCGCCAGCAGCTTGGGGACAGGGGAGGCTGGCTACACCTTC.

The chain has TRBV5-6 and TRBJ1-3, with D perhaps TRBD1 (5 bases). Per the germline V gene, CDR1 is SGHDT and CDR2 is YYEEEE. V was clipped by 4 bases and J by 4 bases, with 15 bases between them. The CDR3 sequence is 15 residues long. The CDR3 here is CASSITGPSGNTIYF. The CDR3 DNA sequence: TGTGCCAGCAGCATCACAGGCCCTTCAGGAAACACCATATATTTT.

The chain uses TRBV11-3 and TRBJ1-6; the D gene is possibly TRBD1 (5 bases). The V gene's germline CDR1 is SGHNT and CDR2 YENEEA. Trimming removed 1 base from V and 7 bases from J, with 5 bases in between. The CDR3 extends over 13 amino acids. The DNA of the CDR3 is TGTGCCAGCAGCTTAGGACAGAATTCACCCCTCCACTTT. This translates into CASSLGQNSPLHF.

This rearrangement joins TRBV11-2 to TRBJ2-5, with D perhaps TRBD2 (5 bases). Trimming removed 0 bases at V and 3 bases at J, with 11 bases between. This CDR3 is 15 amino acids long. Germline CDR1 and CDR2: SGHAT and FQNNGV. The CDR3 DNA reads TGTGCCAGCAGCTTAGATGGAGGATGGGAAGAGACCCAGTACTTC. It encodes CASSLDGGWEETQYF.